The subject of this entry is one T cell receptor (beta chain). The antigen remains undetermined. This entry is derived from a study of cytomegalovirus exposure and HLA in healthy donors. Findings and caveats of the study: Rarity held for most TCR sequences, but there were some public TCRs that occurred in many donors. After further analysis at a later stage, 16,951 TCR beta sequences were associated with HLA alleles at 0.05 false discovery rate. TCR beta V- and J-gene trimming was later associated with a missense DCLRE1C variant.

Donors counted as nominally healthy when sampled, yet unrecorded immune exposures were likely. PCR involved 60 Vbeta and 13 Jbeta primers. The repertoire was sequenced with immunoSEQ multiplex PCR; TCRdb's copy has only in-frame clones and lacks some. The top ten hold approximately 3% of the sample, which has around 150,000 clones, roughly 70% seen once. CDR3 length equals 18 residues. V lost 0 bases, J lost 2 bases, and 17 bases lay in between. V and J are TRBV23-1 and TRBJ1-5; maybe TRBD1 (6 bases). TRBV23-1 has ORF status, its function being uncertain. The sequence came from a woman in her forties or fifties in good health and CMV-seropositive. Specimen: PBMCs. The CDR3 spells CASSQSGRGPGGNQPQHF. The CDR3 region has the DNA TGCGCCAGCAGTCAATCCGGACGGGGCCCAGGGGGCAATCAGCCCCAGCATTTT.